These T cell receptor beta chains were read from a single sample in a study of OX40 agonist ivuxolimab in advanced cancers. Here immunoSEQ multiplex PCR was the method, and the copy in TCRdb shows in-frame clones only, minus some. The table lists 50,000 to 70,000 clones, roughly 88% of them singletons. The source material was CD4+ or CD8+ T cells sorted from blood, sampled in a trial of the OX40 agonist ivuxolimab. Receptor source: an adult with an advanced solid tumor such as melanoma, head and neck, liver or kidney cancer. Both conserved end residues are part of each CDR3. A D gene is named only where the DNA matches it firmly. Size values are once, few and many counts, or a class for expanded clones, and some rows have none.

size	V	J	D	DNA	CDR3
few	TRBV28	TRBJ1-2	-	TGTGCCATCTCACGGGCAGCAAACTATGGCTACACCTTC	CAISRAANYGYTF
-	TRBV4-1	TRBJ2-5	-	TGCGCCAGCAGCCAAGGTGTACAGCAAGAGACCCAGTACTTC	CASSQGVQQETQYF
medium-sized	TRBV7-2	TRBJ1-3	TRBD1	TGTGCCAGCAGCCTTTCCGGGACAGGGGTCGCTGGAAACACCATATATTTT	CASSLSGTGVAGNTIYF
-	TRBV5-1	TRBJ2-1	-	TGCGCCAGCAGCCCCCGGACCGTAGGGGAGTACAATGAGCAGTTCTTC	CASSPRTVGEYNEQFF
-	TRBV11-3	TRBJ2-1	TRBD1	TGTGCCAGCAGCTTAGATCCGGCAGGGGGACGGAATGAGCAGTTCTTC	CASSLDPAGGRNEQFF
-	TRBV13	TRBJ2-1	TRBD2	TGTGCCAGCAGCCGCTCGCGGGAGAGGAATGAGCAGTTCTTC	CASSRSRERNEQFF
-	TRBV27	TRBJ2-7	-	TGTGCCAGCAGTTTTGGGGTTTCCTACGAGCAGTACTTC	CASSFGVSYEQYF
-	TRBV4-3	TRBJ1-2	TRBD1	TGCGCCAGCAGCCAAGGAGGAGCAGGGGGAAACGTCTATGGCTACACCTTC	CASSQGGAGGNVYGYTF
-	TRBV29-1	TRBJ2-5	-	TGCAGCGTTGAGCCGGACTACCAAGAGACCCAGTACTTC	CSVEPDYQETQYF
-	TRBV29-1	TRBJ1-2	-	TGCAGCGTTGAGGAATGGCAACCTGCTAACTATGGCTACACCTTC	CSVEEWQPANYGYTF
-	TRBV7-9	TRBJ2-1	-	TGTGCCAGCAACGGACGGGACTCCTTCTCCTACAATGAGCAGTTCTTC	CASNGRDSFSYNEQFF
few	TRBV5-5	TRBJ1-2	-	TGTGCCAGCAGCTTGGAATATCCGGGGCATGGGGGCTACACCTTC	CASSLEYPGHGGYTF
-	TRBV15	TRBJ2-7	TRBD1	TGTGCCACCAGCATAGGACAGGGGGCCTACGAGCAGTACTTC	CATSIGQGAYEQYF
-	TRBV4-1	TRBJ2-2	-	TGCGCCAGCAGCCAAGAAAGAGGGCTCGGGGAGCTGTTTTTT	CASSQERGLGELFF
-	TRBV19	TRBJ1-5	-	TGTGCCAGTAGTATTTATGGGTATAGCAATCAGCCCCAGCATTTT	CASSIYGYSNQPQHF
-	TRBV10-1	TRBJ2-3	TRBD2	TGCGCCAGCAGTGAACTAGCGGGGGACACAGATACGCAGTATTTT	CASSELAGDTDTQYF
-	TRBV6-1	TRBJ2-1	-	TGTGCCACCTTAGCGGTTTCCTACAATGAGCAGTTCTTC	CATLAVSYNEQFF
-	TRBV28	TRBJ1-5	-	TGTGCCAGCAGTTCTCCCCTCCGTACTTTAGGGGATCAGCCCCAGCATTTT	CASSSPLRTLGDQPQHF
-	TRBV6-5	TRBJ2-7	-	TGTGCCAGCAGCACATGGACAAAATCCTACGAGCAGTACTTC	CASSTWTKSYEQYF
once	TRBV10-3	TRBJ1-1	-	TGTGCCATCAGTGAAGGTAGGGGCATGAACACTGAAGCTTTCTTT	CAISEGRGMNTEAFF
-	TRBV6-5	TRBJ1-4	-	TGTGCCAGCAGTTACGATGGCGGGGATGAAAAACTGTTTTTT	CASSYDGGDEKLFF
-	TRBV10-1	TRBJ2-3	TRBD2	TGCGCCACCTCGGTCTCGGGACTAGCGGGAGGGGATGGTACGCAGTATTTT	CATSVSGLAGGDGTQYF
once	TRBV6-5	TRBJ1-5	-	TGTGCCAGCAGTCACCCGGGACATATTAATCAGCCCCAGCATTTT	CASSHPGHINQPQHF
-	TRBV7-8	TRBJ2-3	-	TGTGCCAGCAGCTTAGTAGGCATAGACACAGATACGCAGTATTTT	CASSLVGIDTDTQYF
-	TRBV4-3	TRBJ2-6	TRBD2	TGCGCCAGCAGCCAAGAGGTTCCTAGCGGGAGCTACAGCTCTGGGGCCAACGTCCTGACTTTC	CASSQEVPSGSYSSGANVLTF
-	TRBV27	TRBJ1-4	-	TGTGCCAGCAGCCGGTGGGGGGGCAATGAAAAACTGTTTTTT	CASSRWGGNEKLFF
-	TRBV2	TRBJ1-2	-	TGTGCTACCCTCGGGGGGGATGGCTACACCTTC	CATLGGDGYTF
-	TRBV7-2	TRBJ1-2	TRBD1	TGTGCCAGCAGTCCCGGGACAGCCGCTATTCGGAGTGGCTACACCTTC	CASSPGTAAIRSGYTF
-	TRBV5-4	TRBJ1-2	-	TGTGCAGCAGAGGGGAACTATGGCTACACCTTC	CAAEGNYGYTF
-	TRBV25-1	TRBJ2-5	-	TGTGCCAGCAGTGAATCGGTATATGGCGGGGGCACCGGGGAGACCCAGTACTTC	CASSESVYGGGTGETQYF
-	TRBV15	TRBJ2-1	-	TGTGCCACCAGCAGAGGGTTAGGGGAGCAGTTCTTC	CATSRGLGEQFF
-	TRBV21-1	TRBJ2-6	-	TGTGCCAGCAGCAAAGTAACAGGGAACGCCAACGTCCTGACTTTC	CASSKVTGNANVLTF
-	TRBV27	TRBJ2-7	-	TGTGCCAGCAGTTTATATAGCGGCCACTACGAGCAGTACTTC	CASSLYSGHYEQYF
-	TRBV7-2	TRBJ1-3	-	TGTGCCAGCAGCTTGGGAAACACCATATATTTT	CASSLGNTIYF
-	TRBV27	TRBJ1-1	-	TGTGCCAGCATCGGGAACACTGAAGCTTTCTTT	CASIGNTEAFF
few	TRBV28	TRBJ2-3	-	TGTGCCAGCAGCCGACCCGGGACAGCTAGCGGACCTACTAGCACAGATACGCAGTATTTT	CASSRPGTASGPTSTDTQYF
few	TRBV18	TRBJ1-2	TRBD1	TGTGCCAGCTCACCTATGAGTCCCGGGACAGGAGACTACTATGGCTACACCTTC	CASSPMSPGTGDYYGYTF
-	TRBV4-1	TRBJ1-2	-	TGCGCCAGCAGCCCCGGACAGTGGGAGGGCTACACCTTC	CASSPGQWEGYTF
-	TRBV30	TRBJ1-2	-	TGTGCCTACACCGGGACATGGGGCTACACCTTC	CAYTGTWGYTF
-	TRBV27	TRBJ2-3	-	TGTGCCAGCAGTTTTACAGGGTCCACAGATACGCAGTATTTT	CASSFTGSTDTQYF
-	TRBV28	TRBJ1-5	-	TGTGCCAGCAGTCCCCAAATCTCAGGGAAGAATCAGCCCCAGCATTTT	CASSPQISGKNQPQHF
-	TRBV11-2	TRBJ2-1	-	TGTGCCAGCAGCTATTCCTACTCATTCAGCTCCTACAATGAGCAGTTCTTC	CASSYSYSFSSYNEQFF
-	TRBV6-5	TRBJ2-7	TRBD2	TGTGCCAGCAGTTTGATCGGGACTAGCGGGGCTGAGCAGTACTTC	CASSLIGTSGAEQYF
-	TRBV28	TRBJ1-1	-	TGTGCCAGCAGTCACCGGGCGGGGGGCACTGAAGCTTTCTTT	CASSHRAGGTEAFF
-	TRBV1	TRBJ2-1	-	TGCCATCTCGACCGGCGCGGGGAAGCCTACAATGAGCAGTTCTTC	CHLDRRGEAYNEQFF
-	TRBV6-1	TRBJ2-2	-	TGTGCCAGCAGTGAAGGGGTTAGCGCAACCACCGGGGAGCTGTTTTTT	CASSEGVSATTGELFF
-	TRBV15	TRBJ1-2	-	TGTGCCACCAGCAGAGAGCAGGGAAATGGCTACACCTTC	CATSREQGNGYTF
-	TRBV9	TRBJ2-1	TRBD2	TGTGCCAGCAGCGTAGGGACTAGCGGTTACAATGAGCAGTTCTTC	CASSVGTSGYNEQFF
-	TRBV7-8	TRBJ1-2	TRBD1	TGTGCCAGCAGCTTAGGGGCAGGGGGCTATGGCTACACCTTC	CASSLGAGGYGYTF